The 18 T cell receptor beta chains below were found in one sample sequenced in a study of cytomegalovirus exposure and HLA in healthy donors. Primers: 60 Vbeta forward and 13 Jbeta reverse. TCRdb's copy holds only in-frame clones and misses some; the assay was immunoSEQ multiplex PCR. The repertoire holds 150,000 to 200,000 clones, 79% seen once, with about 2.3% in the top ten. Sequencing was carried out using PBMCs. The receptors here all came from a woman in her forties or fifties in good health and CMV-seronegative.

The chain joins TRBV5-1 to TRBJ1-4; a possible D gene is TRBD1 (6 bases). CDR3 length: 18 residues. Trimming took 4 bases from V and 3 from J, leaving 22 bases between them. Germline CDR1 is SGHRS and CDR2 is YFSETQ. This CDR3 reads CASSPRNLPGAPNEKLFF. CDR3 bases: TGCGCCAGCAGCCCCAGAAACTTACCAGGGGCCCCTAATGAAAAACTGTTTTTT.

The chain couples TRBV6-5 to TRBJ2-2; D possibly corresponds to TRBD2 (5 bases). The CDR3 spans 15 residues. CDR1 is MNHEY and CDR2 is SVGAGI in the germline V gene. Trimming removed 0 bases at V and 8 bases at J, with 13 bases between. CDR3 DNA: TGTGCCAGCAGTTACTCAAGCCCGGGGTTTGGGGAGCTGTTTTTT. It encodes CASSYSSPGFGELFF.

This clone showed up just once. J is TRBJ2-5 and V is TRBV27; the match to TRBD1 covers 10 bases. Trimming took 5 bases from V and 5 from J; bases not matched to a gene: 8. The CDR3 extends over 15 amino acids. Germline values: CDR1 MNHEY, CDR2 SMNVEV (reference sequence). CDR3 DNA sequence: TGTGCCAGCAGTCTTACCGGGACAGGGGTGGAGACCCAGTACTTC. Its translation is CASSLTGTGVETQYF.

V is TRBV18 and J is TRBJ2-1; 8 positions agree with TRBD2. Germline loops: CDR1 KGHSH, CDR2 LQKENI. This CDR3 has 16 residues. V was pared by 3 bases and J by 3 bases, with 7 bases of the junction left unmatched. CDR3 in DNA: TGTGCCAGCTCACCTCTAAGCGGGGGAGACTACAATGAGCAGTTCTTC. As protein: CASSPLSGGDYNEQFF.

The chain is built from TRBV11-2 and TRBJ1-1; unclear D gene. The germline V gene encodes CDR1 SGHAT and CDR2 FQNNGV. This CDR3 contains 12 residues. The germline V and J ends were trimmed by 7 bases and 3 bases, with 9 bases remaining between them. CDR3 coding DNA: TGTGCCAGCACCCAGCGGGACACTGAAGCTTTCTTT. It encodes CASTQRDTEAFF.

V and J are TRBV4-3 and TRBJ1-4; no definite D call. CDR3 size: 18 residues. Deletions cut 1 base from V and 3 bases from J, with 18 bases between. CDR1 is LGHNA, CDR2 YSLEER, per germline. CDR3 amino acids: CASSQVPHLGEPNEKLFF. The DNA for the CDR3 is TGCGCCAGCAGCCAAGTTCCCCACCTCGGGGAACCTAATGAAAAACTGTTTTTT.

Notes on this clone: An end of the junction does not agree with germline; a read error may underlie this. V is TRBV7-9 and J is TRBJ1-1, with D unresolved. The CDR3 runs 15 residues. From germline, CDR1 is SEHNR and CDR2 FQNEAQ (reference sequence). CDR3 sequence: CSSSPIPRLSTEAFF. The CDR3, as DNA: TGTTCCAGCAGCCCTATACCGAGGCTGAGCACTGAAGCTTTCTTT.

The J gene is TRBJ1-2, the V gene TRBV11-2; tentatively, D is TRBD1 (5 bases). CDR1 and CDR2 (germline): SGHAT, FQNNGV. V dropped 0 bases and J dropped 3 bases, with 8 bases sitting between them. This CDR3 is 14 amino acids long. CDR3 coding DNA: TGTGCCAGCAGCTTAGATGGGGGGGACTATGGCTACACCTTC. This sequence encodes CASSLDGGDYGYTF.

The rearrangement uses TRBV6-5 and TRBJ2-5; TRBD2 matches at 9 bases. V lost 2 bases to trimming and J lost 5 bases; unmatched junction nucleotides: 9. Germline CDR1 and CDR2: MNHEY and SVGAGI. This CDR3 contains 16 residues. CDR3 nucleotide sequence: TGTGCCAGCAGTTACGATTTAGCGGGGGTCCGGGAGACCCAGTACTTC. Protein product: CASSYDLAGVRETQYF.

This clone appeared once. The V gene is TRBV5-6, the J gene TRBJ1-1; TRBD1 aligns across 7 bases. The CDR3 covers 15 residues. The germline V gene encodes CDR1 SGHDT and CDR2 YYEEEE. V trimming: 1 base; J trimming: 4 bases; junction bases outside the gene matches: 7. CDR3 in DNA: TGTGCCAGCAGCTTGAACAGGGGTTTGAGCACTGAAGCTTTCTTT. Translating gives CASSLNRGLSTEAFF.

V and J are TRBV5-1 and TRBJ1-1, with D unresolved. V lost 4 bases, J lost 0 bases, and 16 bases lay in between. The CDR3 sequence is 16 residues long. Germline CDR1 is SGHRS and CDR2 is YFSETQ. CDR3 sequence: CASSQEGRAMNTEAFF. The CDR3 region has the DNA TGCGCCAGCAGCCAGGAGGGTCGGGCGATGAACACTGAAGCTTTCTTT.

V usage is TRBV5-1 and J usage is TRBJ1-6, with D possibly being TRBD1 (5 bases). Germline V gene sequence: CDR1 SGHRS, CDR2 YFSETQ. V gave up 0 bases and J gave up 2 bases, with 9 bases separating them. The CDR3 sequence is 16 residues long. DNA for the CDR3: TGCGCCAGCAGCTTGGGGCAGACAGCCTATAATTCACCCCTCCACTTT. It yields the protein CASSLGQTAYNSPLHF.

The CDR3 coding sequence is TGTGCCTGGAAGGAACAGGGGTACGAGCAGTACTTC. Residues: CAWKEQGYEQYF. The chain has TRBV30 and TRBJ2-7; 7 bases map to TRBD1. Germline V gives CDR1 GTSNPN, CDR2 SVGIG (reference sequence). The junction had 4 bases not matched to a gene; V was cut back by 4 bases and J by 4 bases. The CDR3 sequence is 12 residues long.

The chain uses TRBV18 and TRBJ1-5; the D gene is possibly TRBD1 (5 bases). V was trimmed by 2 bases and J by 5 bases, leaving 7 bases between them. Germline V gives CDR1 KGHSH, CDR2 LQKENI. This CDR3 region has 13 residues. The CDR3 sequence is CASSPGADQPQHF. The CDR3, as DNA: TGTGCCAGCTCACCAGGGGCTGATCAGCCCCAGCATTTT.

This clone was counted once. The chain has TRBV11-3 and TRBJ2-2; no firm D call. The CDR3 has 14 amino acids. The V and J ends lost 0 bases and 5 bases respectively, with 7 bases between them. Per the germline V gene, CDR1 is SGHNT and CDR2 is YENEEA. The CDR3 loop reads CASSLDGGTGELFF. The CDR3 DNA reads TGTGCCAGCAGCTTAGACGGCGGAACCGGGGAGCTGTTTTTT.

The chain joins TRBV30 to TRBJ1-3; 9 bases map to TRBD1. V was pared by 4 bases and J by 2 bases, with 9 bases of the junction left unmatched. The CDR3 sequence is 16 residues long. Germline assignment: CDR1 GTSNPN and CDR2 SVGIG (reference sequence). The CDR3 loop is CAWTLGGTGTGNTIYF. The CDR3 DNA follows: TGTGCCTGGACCCTCGGAGGGACAGGGACTGGAAACACCATATATTTT. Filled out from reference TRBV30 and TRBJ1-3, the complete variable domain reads SQTIHQWPATLVQPVGSPLSLECTVEGTSNPNLYWYRQAAGRGLQLLFYSVGIGQISSEVPQNLSASRPQDRQFILSSKKLLLSDSGFYLCAWTLGGTGTGNTIYFGEGSWLTVV.

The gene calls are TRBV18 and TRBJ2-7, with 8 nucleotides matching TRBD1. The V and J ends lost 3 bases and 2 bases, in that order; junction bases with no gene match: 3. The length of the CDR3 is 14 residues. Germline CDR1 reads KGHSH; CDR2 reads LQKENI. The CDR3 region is CASSPGQVPYEQYF. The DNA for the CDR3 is TGTGCCAGCTCACCGGGACAGGTTCCCTACGAGCAGTACTTC.

CDR3 nucleotide sequence: TGTGCCAGCAGCAGGGAAGCGGGAGGGTCCTACGAGCAGTACTTC. The encoded protein is CASSREAGGSYEQYF. This chain connects TRBV7-2 to TRBJ2-5; 10 nucleotides match TRBD2. The J call may be in error: the DNA end matches TRBJ2-7 better. Germline CDR1 and CDR2: SGHTA and FQGNSA. The CDR3 has 15 residues.